This note documents a single T cell receptor (beta chain) sequence. Only in-frame clones appear in the TCRdb table, and some are missing; sequencing was by immunoSEQ multiplex PCR. The sample shows some 2.1 million clones, about 95% of them seen only once. From germline, CDR1 is SGHRS and CDR2 YFSETQ. Deletions cut 0 bases from V and 2 bases from J, with 9 bases between. This CDR3 is 15 amino acids long. The data belong to a study of shared clonotypes between healthy human individuals. The overall study: Per donor, CD8 memory used one plate, CD8 naive used two, CD4 memory used three and CD4 naive used three.

This chain joins TRBV5-1 and TRBJ2-1; no definite D call. The sample consisted of naive CD4+ T cells sorted from blood. Subset: CD45RA+ positively selected. The receptor was isolated from a man aged 18 to 30 in good health. CDR3 sequence: CASSLEDATYNEQFF. The DNA of the CDR3 is TGCGCCAGCAGCTTGGAAGACGCCACCTACAATGAGCAGTTCTTC.